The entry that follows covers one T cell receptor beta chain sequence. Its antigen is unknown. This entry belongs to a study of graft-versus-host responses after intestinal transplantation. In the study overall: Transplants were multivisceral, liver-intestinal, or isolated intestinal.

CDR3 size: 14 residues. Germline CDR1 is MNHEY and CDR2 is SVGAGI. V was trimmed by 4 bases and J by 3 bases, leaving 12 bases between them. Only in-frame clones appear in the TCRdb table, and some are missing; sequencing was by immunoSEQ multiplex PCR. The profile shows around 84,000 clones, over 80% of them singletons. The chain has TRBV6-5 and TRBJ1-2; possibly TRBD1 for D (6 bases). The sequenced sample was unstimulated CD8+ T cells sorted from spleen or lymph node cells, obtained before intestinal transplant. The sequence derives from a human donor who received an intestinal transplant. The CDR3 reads CASSLSGAHYGYTF. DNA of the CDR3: TGTGCCAGCAGTTTGTCAGGGGCCCACTATGGCTACACCTTC.